This T cell receptor (beta chain) was sequenced during a study of T cells after posttransplantation cyclophosphamide. Findings of the study overall: Blood and skin or GI T cell repertoires showed limited TRB overlap.

In its sample, this clone was seen a few times. What it binds is not known. Data came from immunoSEQ multiplex PCR; TCRdb stores just in-frame clones and leaves some out. Of more than 10,000 clones in the sample, approximately 80% were seen once. The germline V gene has CDR1 MNHEY and CDR2 SVGAGI. This CDR3 spans 11 amino acids. The V end was cut by 6 bases, the J end by 6 bases, with 9 bases between. Cyclophosphamide on days +3 and +4 followed busulfan-fludarabine conditioning and a marrow graft. The V gene is TRBV6-5, the J gene TRBJ2-7; no clear D. This clonotype was sampled from a female patient between 50 and 59 years old who received an allogeneic stem cell transplant from a related donor, was CMV-positive, and had no GVHD. The T cells may come from the graft donor. The source material was PBMCs, sampled approximately 2,000 days after allogeneic stem cell transplant with posttransplant cyclophosphamide. DNA for the CDR3: TGTGCCAGCAGGGTGTTAGCCGAGCAGTACTTC. Its translation is CASRVLAEQYF.